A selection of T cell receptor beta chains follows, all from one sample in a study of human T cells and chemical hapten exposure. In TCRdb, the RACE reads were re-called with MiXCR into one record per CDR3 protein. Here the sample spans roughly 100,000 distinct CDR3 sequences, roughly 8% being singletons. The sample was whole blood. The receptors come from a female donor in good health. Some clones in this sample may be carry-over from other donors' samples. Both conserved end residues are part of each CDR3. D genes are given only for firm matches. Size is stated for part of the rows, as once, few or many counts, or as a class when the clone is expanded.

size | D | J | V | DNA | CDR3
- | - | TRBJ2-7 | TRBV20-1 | TGCAGTGCTCTTGATTCGGACGGAACCTACGAGCAGTACTTC | CSALDSDGTYEQYF
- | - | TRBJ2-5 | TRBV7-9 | TGTGCCAGCAGCCTAGGTAGCAGCCAAGAGACCCAGTACTTC | CASSLGSSQETQYF
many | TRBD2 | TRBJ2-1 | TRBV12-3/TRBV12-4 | TGTGCCAGCACATTGCGGGAGGGGACCTACAATGAGCAGTTCTTC | CASTLREGTYNEQFF
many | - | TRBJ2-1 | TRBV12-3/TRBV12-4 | TGTGCCAGCAGTTTCTCCGGGAATGAGCAGTTCTTC | CASSFSGNEQFF
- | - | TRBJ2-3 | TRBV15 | TGTGCCACCAGCAGAGAACGTGCAGATACGCAGTATTTT | CATSRERADTQYF
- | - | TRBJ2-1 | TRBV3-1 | TGTGCCAGCAGCCAGGACGTGAGCTCCTACAATGAGCAGTTCTTC | CASSQDVSSYNEQFF
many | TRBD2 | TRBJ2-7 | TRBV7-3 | TGTGCCAGCAGCCCCTCTAGCGGGGGTGGATTCTACGAGCAGTACTTC | CASSPSSGGGFYEQYF
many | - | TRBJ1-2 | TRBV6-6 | TGTGCCAGCAGTTACCTAGGACAGAACTATGGCTACACCTTC | CASSYLGQNYGYTF
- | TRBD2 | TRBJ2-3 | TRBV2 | TGTGCCAGCGGGAACCCACTAGCGGGTAGTACAGATACGCAGTATTTT | CASGNPLAGSTDTQYF
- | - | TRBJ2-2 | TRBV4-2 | TGTGCCAGCAGCCAAGATAGCATGGGCGGGGAGCTGTTTTTT | CASSQDSMGGELFF
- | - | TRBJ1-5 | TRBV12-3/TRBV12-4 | TGTGCCAGCAGCCCAGATTGGGGCAATCAGCCCCAGCATTTT | CASSPDWGNQPQHF
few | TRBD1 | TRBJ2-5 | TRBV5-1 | TGCGCCAGCAAACCGACAGGGACCCGTCAAGAGACCCAGTACTTC | CASKPTGTRQETQYF
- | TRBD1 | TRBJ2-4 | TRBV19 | TGTGCCAGTAGCGAAGGACAGGCGGACATTCAGTACTTC | CASSEGQADIQYF
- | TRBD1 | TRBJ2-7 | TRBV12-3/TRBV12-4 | TGTGCCAGCAGTTATTGCCTACCGGGACAGAGCTACGAGCAGTACTTC | CASSYCLPGQSYEQYF
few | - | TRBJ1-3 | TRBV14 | TGTGCCAGCAGCCCGATACAGGGAAACACCATATATTTT | CASSPIQGNTIYF
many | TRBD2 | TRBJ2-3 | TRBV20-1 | TGCAGTGCTAGAGTTGCTAGCGGGAGGGCGGGGAGGACAGATACGCAGTATTTT | CSARVASGRAGRTDTQYF
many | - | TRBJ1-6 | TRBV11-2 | TGTGCCAGCAGCTTGACAGGTTCACCCCTCCACTTT | CASSLTGSPLHF
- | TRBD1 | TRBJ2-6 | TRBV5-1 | TGCGCCAGCAGCTCCTCAACGGGACAGCCTGGGGCCAACGTCCTGACTTTC | CASSSSTGQPGANVLTF
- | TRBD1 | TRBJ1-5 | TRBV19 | TGTGCCAGTAATTTCGGACAGGCGGGTCAGCCCCAGCATTTT | CASNFGQAGQPQHF
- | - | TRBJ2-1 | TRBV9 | TGTGCCAGCAGCGTAGGGCAGGGGTCCTACAATGAGCAGTTCTTC | CASSVGQGSYNEQFF
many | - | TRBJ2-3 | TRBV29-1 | TGCAGCGTACGAGCTAGTCTGTCGGATACGCAGTATTTT | CSVRASLSDTQYF
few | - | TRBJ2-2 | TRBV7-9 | TGTGCCAGCAGTCCATTAAGCCAGAACACCGGGGAGCTGTTTTTT | CASSPLSQNTGELFF
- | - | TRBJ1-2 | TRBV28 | TGTGCCAGCAGTTCAACCTCAACAGGGATGGGAGGCTACACCTTC | CASSSTSTGMGGYTF
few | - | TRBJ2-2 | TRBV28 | TGTGCCAGCAGTTTAGCCCCCAGTTTCGACCCGAACACCGGGGGGCTGTTTTTT | CASSLAPSFDPNTGGLFF
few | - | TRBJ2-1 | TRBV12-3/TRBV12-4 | TGTGCCAGCAGTTTACCACTATACAATGAGCAGTTCTTC | CASSLPLYNEQFF
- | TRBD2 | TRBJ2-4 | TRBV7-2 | TGTGCCAGCAGCCCATCGACTAGCGGGAGTGCCAAAAACATTCAGTACTTC | CASSPSTSGSAKNIQYF
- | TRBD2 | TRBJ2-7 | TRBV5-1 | TGCGCCAGCAGCTTCGACGGACTAGCGGTCTCCTACGAGCAGTACTTC | CASSFDGLAVSYEQYF
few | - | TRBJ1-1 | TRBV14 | TGTGCCAGCAGCCAGCACCTGAACACTGAAGCTTTCTTT | CASSQHLNTEAFF
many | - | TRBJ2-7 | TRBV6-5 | TGTGCCAGCAGTTACAGAGAGGGATACGAGCAGTACTTC | CASSYREGYEQYF
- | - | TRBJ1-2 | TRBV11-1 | TGTGCCAGCAGCTCCGGGGGAAACTATGGCTACACCTTC | CASSSGGNYGYTF
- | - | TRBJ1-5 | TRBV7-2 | TGTGCCAGCAGCTCAGAGGGCTGGAGCAATCAGCCCCAGCATTTT | CASSSEGWSNQPQHF
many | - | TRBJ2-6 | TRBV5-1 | TGCGCCAGCAGCCCGGAGGGGGGGGCCAACGTCCTGACTTTC | CASSPEGGANVLTF
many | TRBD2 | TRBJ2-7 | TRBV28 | TGTGCCAGCCGACTAGCGGGAGGGAACGAGCAGTACTTC | CASRLAGGNEQYF
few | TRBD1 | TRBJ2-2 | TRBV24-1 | TGTGCCACCAGTGATGGGACAGGGGCTACCACCACCGGGGAGCTGTTTTTT | CATSDGTGATTTGELFF
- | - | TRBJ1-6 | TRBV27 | TGTGCCAGCAGTTTATCCCGGGGGACTGGGTCACCCCTCCACTTT | CASSLSRGTGSPLHF
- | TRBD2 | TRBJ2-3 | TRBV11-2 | TGTGCCAGCAGCTTGGGAGCGACTAGCGGGATTGGCACAGATACGCAGTATTTT | CASSLGATSGIGTDTQYF
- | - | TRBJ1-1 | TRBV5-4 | TGTGCCAGCAGCTCGTACAGGGAGTCAGGTGAAGCTTTCTTT | CASSSYRESGEAFF
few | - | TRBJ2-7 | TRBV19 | TGTGCCAGTTTCGACACCGGCTCCTACGAGCAGTACTTC | CASFDTGSYEQYF
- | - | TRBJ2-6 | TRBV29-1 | TGCAGCGTTGGACACTTTAATTCTGGGGCCAACGTCCTGACTTTC | CSVGHFNSGANVLTF
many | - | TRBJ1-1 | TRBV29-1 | TGCAGCGTTGGGGGGCAGGGGGAAGCTTTCTTT | CSVGGQGEAFF
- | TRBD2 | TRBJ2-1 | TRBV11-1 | TGTGCCAGCAGCCCTCTAGCGGGGATCGTCTACAATGAGCAGTTCTTC | CASSPLAGIVYNEQFF
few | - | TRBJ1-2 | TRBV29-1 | TGCAGCGTTGAAGACTTCAGGGATGCCTATGGCTACACCTTC | CSVEDFRDAYGYTF
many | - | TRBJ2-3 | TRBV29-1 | TGCAGCACACGGGACTTCCTCACAGATACGCAGTATTTT | CSTRDFLTDTQYF
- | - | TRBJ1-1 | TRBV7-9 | TGTGCCAGCAGCTTAGTTATTCCAGACGAAGCTTTCTTT | CASSLVIPDEAFF
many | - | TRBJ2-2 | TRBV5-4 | TGTGCCAGCAGGTGGCAGGGACGTGTGGACGGGGAGCTGTTTTTT | CASRWQGRVDGELFF
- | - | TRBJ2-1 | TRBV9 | TGTGCCAGCAGCCCCACAAGCTTAGGTAGCAATGAGCAGTTCTTC | CASSPTSLGSNEQFF
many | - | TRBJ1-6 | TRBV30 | TGTGCCTGGACTCTAAGAGGAGGATGGACCCTCCACTTT | CAWTLRGGWTLHF
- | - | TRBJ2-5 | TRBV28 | TGTGCCAGCAGCCGGGGGCAGCTGGAGACCCAGTACTTC | CASSRGQLETQYF
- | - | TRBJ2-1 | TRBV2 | TGTGCCAGCATCTTAGACACCCCTAGGAATGAGCAGTTCTTC | CASILDTPRNEQFF
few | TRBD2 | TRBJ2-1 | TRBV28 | TGTGCCAGCAGTTTCGGGGGGACGGGTAATGAGCAGTTCTTC | CASSFGGTGNEQFF
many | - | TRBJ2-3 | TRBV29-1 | TGCAGCGTTGTGAGGCCTCTGACAGATACGCAGTATTTT | CSVVRPLTDTQYF
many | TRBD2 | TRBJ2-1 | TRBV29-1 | TGCAGCGTTGAAGGGCCACGGGAGGGCTACAATGAGCAGTTCTTC | CSVEGPREGYNEQFF
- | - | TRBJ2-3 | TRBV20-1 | TGCAGTGCGTTCAGACTAGATAACTCAGATACGCAGTATTTT | CSAFRLDNSDTQYF
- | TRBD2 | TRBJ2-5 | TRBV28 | TGTGCCAGCAGTTTGCCTAGCGGGAGGGAGACCCAGTACTTC | CASSLPSGRETQYF